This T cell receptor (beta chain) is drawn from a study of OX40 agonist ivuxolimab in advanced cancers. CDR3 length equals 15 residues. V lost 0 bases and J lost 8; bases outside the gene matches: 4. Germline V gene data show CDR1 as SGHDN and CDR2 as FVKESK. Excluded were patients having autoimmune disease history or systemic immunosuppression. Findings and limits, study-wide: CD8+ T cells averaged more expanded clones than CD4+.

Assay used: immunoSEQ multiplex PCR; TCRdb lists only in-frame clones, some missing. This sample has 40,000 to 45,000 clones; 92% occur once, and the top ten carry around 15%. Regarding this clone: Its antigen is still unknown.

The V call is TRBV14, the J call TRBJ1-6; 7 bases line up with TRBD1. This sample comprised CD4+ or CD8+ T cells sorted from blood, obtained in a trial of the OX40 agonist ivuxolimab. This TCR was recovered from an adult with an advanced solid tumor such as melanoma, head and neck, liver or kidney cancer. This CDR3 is CASSQDQGEYSPLHF. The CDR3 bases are TGTGCCAGCAGCCAAGATCAGGGGGAGTATTCACCCCTCCACTTT.